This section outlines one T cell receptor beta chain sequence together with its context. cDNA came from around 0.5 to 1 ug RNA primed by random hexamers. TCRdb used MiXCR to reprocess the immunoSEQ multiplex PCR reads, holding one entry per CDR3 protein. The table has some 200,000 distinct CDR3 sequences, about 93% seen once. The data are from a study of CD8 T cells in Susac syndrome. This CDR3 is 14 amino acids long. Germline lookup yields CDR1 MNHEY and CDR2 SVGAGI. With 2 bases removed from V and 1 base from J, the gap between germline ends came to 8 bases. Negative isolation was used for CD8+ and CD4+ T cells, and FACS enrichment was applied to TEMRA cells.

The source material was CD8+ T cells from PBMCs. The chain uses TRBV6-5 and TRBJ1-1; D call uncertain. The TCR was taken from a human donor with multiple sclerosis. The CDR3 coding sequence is TGTGCCAGCAGTTACACCGGCAGGAACACTGAAGCTTTCTTT. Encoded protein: CASSYTGRNTEAFF.